The 27 T cell receptor beta chains given below trace back to one sample, sequenced in a study of cytomegalovirus exposure and HLA in healthy donors. Use of 60 Vbeta and 13 Jbeta primers characterized the PCR. This table comes from immunoSEQ multiplex PCR, and its TCRdb copy is limited to in-frame clones, with some not included. The table shows more than 65,000 clones, with roughly four fifths occurring only once. Sequencing input: PBMCs. Receptors originate from a man younger than 35 in good health and CMV-seronegative.

The chain recombines TRBV27 with TRBJ2-7, with TRBD2 identical over 9 bases. The germline V gene has CDR1 MNHEY and CDR2 SMNVEV (reference sequence). This CDR3 has 14 residues. The trim removed 5 bases at V and 5 bases at J, leaving 7 bases unmatched. In DNA form, the CDR3 reads TGTGCCAGCAGTCCCGGACTAGCGATCCACGAGCAGTACTTC. Translated, it gives CASSPGLAIHEQYF.

This clone came up once. The chain joins TRBV5-6 to TRBJ2-1, with D hard to call. Germline CDR1 SGHDT, CDR2 YYEEEE. The CDR3 covers 12 residues. Trimming removed 0 bases at V and 5 bases at J, with 3 bases between. CDR3 nucleotides: TGTGCCAGCAGCTTGGTCGACAATGAGCAGTTCTTC. Translation: CASSLVDNEQFF.

The V call is TRBV28, the J call TRBJ1-1; 9 bases map to TRBD1. Germline CDR1 and CDR2: MDHEN and SYDVKM. The CDR3 runs to 14 residues. With 2 bases clipped from V and 10 bases from J, the junction kept 8 bases outside the gene matches. The CDR3 DNA is TGTGCCAGCAGTTTAAGGACAGGGGCGATAGGAGCTTTCTTT. It is translated as CASSLRTGAIGAFF.

The genes are TRBV6-5 and TRBJ2-7; the D is unclear. Per the germline V gene, CDR1 is MNHEY and CDR2 is SVGAGI. V lost 0 bases, J lost 3 bases, and 6 bases lay in between. The CDR3 totals 13 residues. CDR3 protein: CASSYSTDYEQYF. CDR3 in DNA: TGTGCCAGCAGTTACTCCACTGACTACGAGCAGTACTTC.

The chain's CDR3 is CASSLKGRVLTSSGTDTQYF. DNA for the CDR3: TGTGCCAGCAGTTTAAAGGGTCGGGTGTTGACTAGTTCGGGCACAGATACGCAGTATTTT. The rearrangement links TRBV27 to TRBJ2-3; a weak D match, TRBD2 (6 bases). Germline V gives CDR1 MNHEY, CDR2 SMNVEV (reference sequence). Trimming cost V 2 bases and J 1 base, with 25 bases left between them. The CDR3 has 20 amino acids.

The V and J genes are TRBV7-8 and TRBJ2-3; the D gene is possibly TRBD2 (6 bases). The CDR3 length is 16 residues. The V gene lost 5 bases and the J gene lost 5 bases, with 20 bases spanning the gap. CDR1 and CDR2 from the germline V gene are SGHVS and FQNEAQ. Here the CDR3 DNA reads TGTGCCAGCAGCGGGGGGTCGGGTACCCAGGTAGATACGCAGTATTTT. This translates into CASSGGSGTQVDTQYF.

V gene TRBV29-1 combines with J gene TRBJ1-2; D not resolved. Germline CDR1 reads SQVTM; CDR2 reads ANQGSEA. The V end lost 4 bases, the J end lost 7 bases, and 13 bases lay between the germline ends. This CDR3 contains 12 residues. The CDR3: CSVATFGGGYTF. In nucleotides, the CDR3 is TGCAGCGTTGCCACTTTTGGTGGTGGCTACACCTTC.

V usage is TRBV6-6 and J usage is TRBJ1-1; TRBD1 aligns across 8 bases. The CDR3 has 14 amino acids. Germline V gene data show CDR1 as MNHNY and CDR2 as SVGAGI (reference sequence). V gave up 0 bases and J gave up 6 bases; unmatched junction bases: 3. CDR3 region: CASSYSQGAPEAFF. In nucleotides, the CDR3 is TGTGCCAGCAGTTACTCTCAGGGGGCTCCTGAAGCTTTCTTT.

The genes are TRBV2 and TRBJ2-1; TRBD2 aligns across 8 bases. The CDR3 consists of 14 residues. Germline V gene sequence: CDR1 SNHLY, CDR2 FYNNEI. V was clipped by 7 bases and J by 8 bases; unmatched bases: 10. CDR3: CASTGGPSHYEQFF. The CDR3 bases are TGTGCCAGCACGGGGGGGCCTTCTCACTATGAGCAGTTCTTC. The variable domain in full, completed from reference TRBV2 and TRBJ2-1, reads EPEVTQTPSHQVTQMGQEVILRCVPISNHLYFYWYRQILGQKVEFLVSFYNNEISEKSEIFDDQFSVERPDGSNFTLKIRSTKLEDSAMYFCASTGGPSHYEQFFGPGTRLTVL.

This clone was observed a few times. V is TRBV6-1 and J is TRBJ2-5; D is possibly TRBD2 (6 bases). This CDR3 region has 16 residues. The V end lost 2 bases, the J end lost 5 bases, and 18 bases lay between the germline ends. The germline V gene has CDR1 MNHNS and CDR2 SASEGT. The CDR3 loop is CASSEISSGVGETQYF. The CDR3 nucleotides read TGTGCCAGCAGTGAAATCAGTTCGGGGGTTGGGGAGACCCAGTACTTC.

This clone was detected once. This chain connects TRBV7-9 to TRBJ2-2, with TRBD2 as a possible D gene (5 bases). CDR3 length: 15 residues. Germline CDR1 SEHNR, CDR2 FQNEAQ (reference sequence). V lost 5 bases, J lost 1 base, and 11 bases lay in between. The CDR3 DNA sequence: TGTGCCAGCAGCCAGAGGGCAGGGAACACCGGGGAGCTGTTTTTT. The encoded protein is CASSQRAGNTGELFF.

The chain combines TRBV27 with TRBJ2-7, with a weak D call TRBD1 (5 bases). CDR1 and CDR2 (germline): MNHEY, SMNVEV (reference sequence). The CDR3 has 15 amino acids. V lost 5 bases to trimming and J lost 2 bases, with 16 bases between them. The CDR3 DNA follows: TGTGCCAGCAGTCCCCTAACACAGGTAACCTACGAGCAGTACTTC. The encoded protein is CASSPLTQVTYEQYF.

The CDR3 is CASSGGVQGEPQHF. The CDR3 DNA is TGCGCCAGCAGCGGGGGAGTCCAGGGGGAGCCCCAGCATTTT. The rearrangement joins TRBV5-1 to TRBJ1-5; TRBD1 matches 7 bases. V shed 4 bases and J 8 bases; nucleotides not matched to a gene: 9. The CDR3 consists of 14 residues. Germline V gives CDR1 SGHRS, CDR2 YFSETQ.

The V call is TRBV19, the J call TRBJ2-7, with 8 bases fitting TRBD1. The trim removed 5 bases at V and 6 bases at J, leaving 12 bases unmatched. The CDR3 contains 15 residues. Germline lookup yields CDR1 LNHDA and CDR2 SQIVND (reference sequence). The CDR3 loop is CASSPWTGTSGEQYF. The CDR3 nucleotides read TGTGCCAGTAGTCCCTGGACAGGGACGAGTGGCGAGCAGTACTTC.

V usage is TRBV5-1 and J usage is TRBJ1-2; 7 bases line up with TRBD1. From germline, CDR1 is SGHRS and CDR2 YFSETQ. There are 13 residues in the CDR3. J gave up 4 bases and V 4 bases, and 4 bases lay outside the gene matches. The CDR3 DNA reads as TGCGCCAGCAGCGCGGGACAGACCTATGGCTACACCTTC. This gives the protein CASSAGQTYGYTF.

V is TRBV27 and J is TRBJ1-3; D uncertain. This CDR3 spans 14 amino acids. The V gene's germline CDR1 is MNHEY and CDR2 SMNVEV (reference sequence). V dropped 4 bases and J dropped 4 bases, with 11 bases sitting between them. CDR3 in amino acids: CASSSGDLGNTIYF. CDR3 bases: TGTGCCAGCAGTTCAGGTGATCTGGGAAACACCATATATTTT.

The chain is built from TRBV2 and TRBJ2-1; perhaps TRBD1 as D (5 bases). Germline CDR1 is SNHLY and CDR2 is FYNNEI. V shed 5 bases and J shed 1 base, with 12 bases lying between them. This CDR3 region has 15 residues. The CDR3 region has the DNA TGTGCCAGCAGTCGACAGAAAACTTCCTACAATGAGCAGTTCTTC. It translates to CASSRQKTSYNEQFF.

The chain is built from TRBV29-1 and TRBJ2-1, with 7 bases identical to TRBD1. The CDR3 runs 13 residues. The V gene end was trimmed by 4 bases and the J gene end by 6 bases; junction bases not matched to a gene: 6. CDR1 is SQVTM, CDR2 ANQGSEA, per germline. The CDR3 is CSVGQGKTNEQFF. The CDR3 DNA is TGCAGCGTTGGACAGGGAAAGACCAATGAGCAGTTCTTC.

The chain joins TRBV7-9 to TRBJ2-5, with TRBD1 identical over 9 bases. The germline CDR1 and CDR2 sequences are SEHNR and FQNEAQ (reference sequence). The CDR3 has 15 residues. Trimming cost V 3 bases and J 3 bases; bases outside gene matches: 5. The CDR3 DNA reads as TGTGCCAGCAGCTTCAACAGGGGGCGGGAAGAGACCCAGTACTTC. Translating gives CASSFNRGREETQYF. The whole variable domain, filled in from reference TRBV7-9 and TRBJ2-5, reads DTGVSQNPRHKITKRGQNVTFRCDPISEHNRLYWYRQTLGQGPEFLTYFQNEAQLEKSRLLSDRFSAERPKGSFSTLEIQRTEQGDSAMYLCASSFNRGREETQYFGPGTRLLVL.

The chain joins TRBV28 to TRBJ1-2; maybe TRBD1 (5 bases). CDR1 MDHEN and CDR2 SYDVKM come from the germline V gene. Trimming left V 7 bases short and J 6 bases short, with 15 bases between. This CDR3 is built from 13 residues. CDR3 in amino acids: CASTTAGSNGYTF. The CDR3 coding sequence is TGTGCCAGCACGACGGCAGGGTCGAATGGCTACACCTTC.

V gene TRBV7-2 combines with J gene TRBJ2-2, with 10 bases identical to TRBD2. V shed 8 bases and J 1 base; nucleotides not matched to a gene: 4. This CDR3 comprises 15 residues. CDR1 and CDR2 from the germline V gene are SGHTA and FQGNSA. CDR3 bases: TGTGCCAGCGGCCCTAGCGGGAGGAACACCGGGGAGCTGTTTTTT. Translation gives CASGPSGRNTGELFF.

V gene TRBV6-6 combines with J gene TRBJ2-2; D gene ambiguous. The CDR3 covers 12 residues. Germline loops: CDR1 MNHNY, CDR2 SVGAGI (reference sequence). Trimming took off 4 bases at V and 6 bases at J, with 6 bases between the two ends. The DNA of the CDR3 is TGTGCCAGCAGTTCCCTGTCCGGGGAGCTGTTTTTT. Residues: CASSSLSGELFF.

This clone was seen a handful of times. The rearrangement links TRBV7-9 to TRBJ1-2; D unresolved. The germline CDR1 and CDR2 sequences are SEHNR and FQNEAQ (reference sequence). The CDR3 length is 13 residues. Between the trimmed V and J ends, which lost 1 base and 4 bases, there was a span of 7 bases. CDR3 coding DNA: TGTGCCAGCAGCTTAGAAAGCTTCTATGGCTACACCTTC. Protein: CASSLESFYGYTF.

The chain joins TRBV11-2 to TRBJ1-6; 10 positions agree with TRBD1. CDR1 is SGHAT and CDR2 is FQNNGV in the germline V gene. The CDR3 contains 15 residues. The V segment lost 5 bases and the J segment 9 bases; nucleotides outside the gene matches: 7. The CDR3 coding sequence is TGTGCCAGCAGCCAGAACCGGGACAGGGGTTCACCCCTCCACTTT. Protein product: CASSQNRDRGSPLHF.

The chain couples TRBV30 to TRBJ1-5; 9 bases match TRBD1. Germline-derived CDR1 and CDR2 are GTSNPN and SVGIG (reference sequence). Trimming at V came to 2 bases and at J to 9 bases, leaving 5 bases not matched to a gene. The CDR3 covers 13 residues. The CDR3 spells CAWSNTGGWPQHF. The CDR3 coding sequence is TGTGCCTGGAGTAATACAGGGGGCTGGCCCCAGCATTTT.

This clone is medium-sized by share. The rearrangement links TRBV5-4 to TRBJ2-4; 11 nucleotides align to TRBD2. CDR1 and CDR2 from the germline V gene are SGHNT and YYREEE (reference sequence). There are 15 residues in the CDR3. Unmatched junction bases numbered 7, after V lost 4 bases and J lost 7 bases. The CDR3 loop is CASSPVAGGRNIQYF. The DNA for the CDR3 is TGTGCCAGCAGCCCTGTAGCGGGGGGGAGGAACATTCAGTACTTC.

The V gene is TRBV7-6, the J gene TRBJ1-2; 7 nucleotides agree with TRBD1. The CDR3 runs to 14 residues. J gave up 6 bases and V 2 bases, and 6 bases lay outside the gene matches. In germline, CDR1 is SGHVS, CDR2 FNYEAQ. CDR3 DNA sequence: TGTGCCAGCAGCTTAAGTTACAGGGGCGATGGCTACACCTTC. Residues: CASSLSYRGDGYTF.